This T cell receptor beta chain was captured by sequencing in a study of regulatory T cells in long-lasting Graves disease. The sample's time point: persistent/refractory GD, antithyroid drugs over 5 years with positive TRAb. The TCR library used RNA extracted from PBMCs. This CDR3 region has 14 residues. CDR1 MDHEN and CDR2 SYDVKM come from the germline V gene. This clonotype was observed many times. One end of the junction varies from germline; a read error may be responsible. Both iRepertoire HTBI primers and Arm-PCR of CDR3 regions were used to build the TCR beta libraries. TCRdb passed the multiplex PCR reads through MiXCR, listing each CDR3 protein once. The sample includes some 330,000 distinct CDR3 sequences, approximately 25% seen only once; the top ten take approximately 28%.

The chain employs TRBV28 and TRBJ1-2; D gene uncertain. The TCR sequence derives from a woman aged 40 to 50 with Graves disease. Source: peripheral blood mononuclear cells (PBMCs), taken when the disease was refractory, from a patient treated with antithyroid drugs. The CDR3 bases are TGTCCCAGCACTTCCCAGGATGCTAACTATGGCTACACCTTC. The encoded protein is CPSTSQDANYGYTF.